In its sample, the clone carrying this T cell receptor beta chain was seen once. Only in-frame clones appear in the TCRdb table, and some are missing; sequencing was by immunoSEQ multiplex PCR. Of under 90,000 clones listed, around 72% are singletons. This record comes from a study of radiotherapy plus CTLA-4 blockade in lung cancer. Germline V CDR1 and CDR2: LNHDA, SQIVND (reference sequence). V lost 0 bases and J 4 bases, leaving 10 bases between the germline ends. This CDR3 contains 15 residues. Those patients who had chemo-refractory metastatic non-small-cell lung cancer were given focal radiation along with CTLA-4 blockade through ipilimumab.

The chain is built from TRBV19 and TRBJ2-1; D remains ambiguous. The source was peripheral blood, collected from a patient treated with radiotherapy plus ipilimumab. The sequence came from a human donor with non-small cell lung cancer that progressed on radiotherapy plus ipilimumab. CDR3 nucleotides: TGTGCCAGTAGTATAGAAAGGTCCCGTTACAATGAGCAGTTCTTC. This codes for CASSIERSRYNEQFF.